This TCR beta chain was found in a study of cytomegalovirus exposure and HLA in healthy donors. Whole-study context: Among the approximately 400 genotyped donors, approximately 80% were placed in the Caucasian-associated ancestry cluster. Study-wide results and caveats: Within the data, a cluster of highly shared sequence variants was likely a sequencing artifact. Among the most significant clusters, several appeared linked to common viral pathogens in a later analysis. Later on, an analysis showed TCR association rates differing by HLA locus, with DRB1 the most and HLA-C the fewest.

This clone came up once. Its antigen remains unidentified. PCR was performed using 60 Vbeta and 13 Jbeta primers. Method: immunoSEQ multiplex PCR; TCRdb's copy keeps in-frame clones and lacks some. In the table there are approximately 160,000 clones, over 70% of which are singletons. Germline V gene data show CDR1 as SQVTM and CDR2 as ANQGSEA. The CDR3 contains 14 residues. The V segment lost 6 bases and the J segment 3 bases; nucleotides outside the gene matches: 7. The chain recombines TRBV29-1 with TRBJ2-3, with TRBD1 matching 9 bases. The specimen was PBMCs. The sequence came from a man in his forties or fifties in good health and CMV-seropositive. CDR3 residues: CSVGQGQLTDTQYF. Here the CDR3 DNA reads TGCAGCGTCGGACAGGGGCAGTTAACAGATACGCAGTATTTT.